This T cell receptor (beta chain) was sequenced for a study of blood T cell repertoires in COVID-19 (dated by TCRdb to 2018 to 2020). Context from the whole study: Samples from collaborators originated in the United States, Italy and Spain and spanned both the acute and convalescent phases of COVID-19. The prospective study material was composed of cDNA or gDNA derived from T cells, B-cell-depleted T cells, or PBMCs. Deeply sampled blood TCRbeta repertoires from subjects exposed to, actively infected with, or recovered from COVID-19 were included in the dataset. The repertoires were released in a freely available public database intended as a resource for research on the immune response to SARS-CoV-2. Samples came from the ongoing ImmuneRACE study (first 160 participants) plus 1,254 subjects from 6 global collaborators. Nearly every sample came with metadata listing a de-identified subject ID, COVID-19 status, age in years and sex. Where available, HLA class I and class II types were obtained from metadata supplied by the sample provider rather than from assay-based typing.

The collaborating institutions used their own protocols to collect whole blood in K2EDTA tubes. Collaborator samples were shipped for TCRbeta analysis as frozen whole blood, isolated PBMCs, or DNA extracted from either sample type. The immunoSEQ Assay, a bias-controlled multiplex PCR, was used to amplify TCRbeta CDR3 regions from genomic DNA. Per the original workflow: The number of nucleated cells in each sample was estimated from the amplification of reference gene primers within the assay. To quantify the absolute abundance of each unique TCRbeta CDR3 rearrangement, sequence reads were collapsed and filtered. For each sample, productive Simpson clonality was calculated as the square root of Simpson's diversity index across productive rearrangements. In its TCRdb copy, this immuneACCESS table keeps in-frame sequences only and misses some clones. Where compared with another copy, unresolved V genes explain less than half of these, and the others have no known cause. That table is the source of V, J and clone size, and D and trimming were worked out from the DNA. The sample table lists about 35,000 clones, 70% to 90% of them with a count of one. The ten biggest clones cover under 45% of the sample.

Overall results and qualifications from the work: The quantity of clinical and demographic metadata differed by source and by participant and was supplied without curation.

As to this clone: Its cognate antigen has yet to be identified. There are no base qualities to consult, and no much larger clone falls within one base.

The source of this sequence is a human donor in a cohort sampled during active or convalescent COVID-19. The donor label of this sample is uncertain. Material: peripheral blood.

The nucleotide sequence is TGTGCCAGCAGCCAAGAAGGAGCGGGTAGCACAGATACGCAGTATTTT. This gives the protein CASSQEGAGSTDTQYF. This sequence uses TRBV3-1 (or the pseudogene TRBV3-2) and TRBJ2-3; 6 matching bases give a weak D call of TRBD2. The V and J ends are trimmed by 0 bases and 0 bases, leaving 10 bases between them. Inclusive of the bounding cysteine and phenylalanine, the CDR3 is 16 residues long. The read is trimmed to its CDR3 DNA, 48 bases read in frame from base 1. For CDR1 and CDR2, the germline V gene (reference sequence) lists LGHDT and YNNKEL.